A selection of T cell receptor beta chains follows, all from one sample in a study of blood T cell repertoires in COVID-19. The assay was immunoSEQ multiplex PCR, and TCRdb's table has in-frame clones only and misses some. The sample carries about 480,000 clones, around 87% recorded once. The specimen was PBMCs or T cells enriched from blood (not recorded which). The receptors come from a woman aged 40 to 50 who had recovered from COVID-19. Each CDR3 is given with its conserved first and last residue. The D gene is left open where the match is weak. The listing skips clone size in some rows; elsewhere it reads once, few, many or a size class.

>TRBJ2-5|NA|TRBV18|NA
TGTGCCAGCTCACTTCATCAGGGGCAAGAGACCCAGTACTTC
CASSLHQGQETQYF
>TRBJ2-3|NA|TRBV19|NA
TGTGCCAGTACCCCAGACTACCTATTAGATAGCACAGATACGCAGTATTTT
CASTPDYLLDSTDTQYF
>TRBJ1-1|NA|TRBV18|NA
TGTGCCAGCTCACCACCGATGAGGGTCCCTGAAGCTTTCTTT
CASSPPMRVPEAFF
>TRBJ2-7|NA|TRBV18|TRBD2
TGTGCCAGCTCACCCGGACTAGCGGGAGTAACCTACGAGCAGTACTTC
CASSPGLAGVTYEQYF
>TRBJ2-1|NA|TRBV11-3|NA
TGTGCCAGCAGCTTAGGAGTAGCGGAGTACAATGAGCAGTTCTTC
CASSLGVAEYNEQFF
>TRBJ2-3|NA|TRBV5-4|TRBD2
TGTGCCAGCGGGAGGGCCGGGTCAGATACGCAGTATTTT
CASGRAGSDTQYF
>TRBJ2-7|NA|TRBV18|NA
TGTGCCAGCTCACCAGTTCAGGGAAGTGTCCACGAGCAGTACTTC
CASSPVQGSVHEQYF
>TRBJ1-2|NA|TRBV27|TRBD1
TGTGCCAGCAGTTGGAGACAGGGGGCACGTGGCTACACCTTC
CASSWRQGARGYTF
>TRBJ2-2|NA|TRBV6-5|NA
TGTGCCAGCACCCAACAGAGGGTTCGGGCCGGGGAGCTGTTTTTT
CASTQQRVRAGELFF
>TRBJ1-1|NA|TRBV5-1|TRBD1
TGCGCCAGCAGCTTCTCCGGGACAGAAGAAGCTTTCTTT
CASSFSGTEEAFF
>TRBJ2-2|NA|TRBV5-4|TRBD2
TGTGCCAGCAGCTTTCCTGGACTAGCCGGCGGGGAGCTGTTTTTT
CASSFPGLAGGELFF
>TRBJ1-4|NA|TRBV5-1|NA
TGCGCCAGCAGCTTTAACAGGGTTGGAGCTAATGAAAAACTGTTTTTT
CASSFNRVGANEKLFF
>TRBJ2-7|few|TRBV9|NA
TGTGCCAGCAGCCCTAGTACGGAGAACTACGAGCAGTACTTC
CASSPSTENYEQYF
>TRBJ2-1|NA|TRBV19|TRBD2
TGTGCCAGTAGTCAGACTAGCCGGAGCTCCTACAATGAGCAGTTCTTC
CASSQTSRSSYNEQFF
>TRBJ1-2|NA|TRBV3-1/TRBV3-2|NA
TGTGCCAGCAGCCTAGAAAGGAGGCAGGGACATGGCGGCTACACCTTC
CASSLERRQGHGGYTF
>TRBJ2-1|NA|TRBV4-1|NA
TGCGCCAGCAGCCACCCCGGATTAGCGGAATGGGACAATGAGCAGTTCTTC
CASSHPGLAEWDNEQFF
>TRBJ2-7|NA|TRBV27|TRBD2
TGTGCCAGCAGTTTATCCCAATATTGGGATAGCGGGAGGTCCTACGAGCAGTACTTC
CASSLSQYWDSGRSYEQYF
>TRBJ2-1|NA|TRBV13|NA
TGTGCCAGCAGCCCCAGCTTCTGGCGGACTATGACGAACTCCTACAATGAGCAGTTCTTC
CASSPSFWRTMTNSYNEQFF
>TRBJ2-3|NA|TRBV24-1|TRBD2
TGTGCCACCAGTGACCCTCGAGCGGGGAGCACAGATACGCAGTATTTT
CATSDPRAGSTDTQYF
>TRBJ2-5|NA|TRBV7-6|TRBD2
TGTGCCAGCAGCCTAAAGGGCGGGGGGCCCGGTGTCCAAGAGACCCAGTACTTC
CASSLKGGGPGVQETQYF
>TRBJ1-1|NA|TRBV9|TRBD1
TGTGCCAGCAGCGTAGGAATTGACAGGGGGTTTGCTGAAGCTTTCTTT
CASSVGIDRGFAEAFF
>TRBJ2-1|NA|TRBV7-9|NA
TGTGCCAGCAGCTTAGAGACAGGTCCCCTTCCGTCTTACTACAATGAGCAGTTCTTC
CASSLETGPLPSYYNEQFF
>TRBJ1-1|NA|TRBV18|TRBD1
TGTGCCAGCTCATCTGGGACAGGGGGCGCGAGGGGCACTGAAGCTTTCTTT
CASSSGTGGARGTEAFF
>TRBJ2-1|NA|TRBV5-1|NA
TGCGCCAGCAGCTTGAGTGCTGCCAGCTCCTACAATGAGCAGTTCTTC
CASSLSAASSYNEQFF
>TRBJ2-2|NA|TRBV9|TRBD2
TGTGCCAGCAGACCGGGACTAGCGGGTGCGAACACCGGGGAGCTGTTTTTT
CASRPGLAGANTGELFF
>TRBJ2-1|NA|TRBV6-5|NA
TGTGCCAGCAGTTACTCTGACAGCAACAATGAGCAGTTCTTC
CASSYSDSNNEQFF
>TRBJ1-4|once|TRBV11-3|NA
TGTGCCTCGACCCAACCCCCCGTGCGGAAACTGTTTTTT
CASTQPPVRKLFF
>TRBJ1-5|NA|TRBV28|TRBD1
TGTGCCAGCAGTTTTTCTGGCAAGGGGGCCCCGCAGCCCCAGCATTTT
CASSFSGKGAPQPQHF